Listed here are 22 T cell receptor beta chains from one sample, sequenced in a study of blood T cell repertoires in COVID-19. TCRdb's table, derived via immunoSEQ multiplex PCR, lists solely in-frame clones and lacks some. The data hold under 250,000 clones, with approximately 83% observed a single time. Sequencing was carried out using PBMCs or T cells enriched from blood (not recorded which). The receptors originated from a woman aged 55-70 years who had recovered from COVID-19.

On this clone: The sample holds other DNA sequences that translate to the same CDR3. This sequence joins TRBV27 and TRBJ1-5; D is unclear. V dropped 5 bases and J dropped 3 bases, with 8 bases sitting between them. This CDR3 comprises 13 residues. Germline CDR1 is MNHEY and CDR2 is SMNVEV (reference sequence). The CDR3 here is CASSHSSNQPQHF. In DNA, the CDR3 is TGTGCCAGCAGTCACAGTTCCAATCAGCCCCAGCATTTT.

About this clone itself: In the same sample, other DNA sequences code for this CDR3. The chain couples TRBV19 to TRBJ1-4; 9 bases match TRBD1. CDR1 and CDR2 from the germline V gene are LNHDA and SQIVND (reference sequence). The CDR3 sequence is 14 residues long. With V trimmed by 4 bases and J by 8 bases, 5 bases remained unmatched. CDR3 DNA sequence: TGTGCCAGTAGTACCGGACAGGGGAGGGAAAAACTGTTTTTT. Protein sequence: CASSTGQGREKLFF.

This chain joins TRBV30 and TRBJ2-3, with a weak D call TRBD1 (6 bases). The V gene's germline CDR1 is GTSNPN and CDR2 SVGIG (reference sequence). Trimming removed 3 bases at V and 8 bases at J, with 18 bases between. The CDR3 spans 14 residues. CDR3 protein: CAWSGTTRQGTQYF. CDR3 sequence (DNA): TGTGCCTGGAGCGGGACAACCCGGCAGGGTACGCAGTATTTT.

The gene calls are TRBV4-3 and TRBJ1-2; maybe TRBD1 (5 bases). CDR3 length: 15 residues. The ends were cut back, 8 bases at V and 4 bases at J, with 20 bases in the middle. Germline V gene data show CDR1 as LGHNA and CDR2 as YSLEER. CDR3 residues: CASAPLGGLSYGYTF. As DNA, the CDR3 is TGCGCCAGCGCGCCGCTGGGGGGACTGAGCTATGGCTACACCTTC.

The V gene is TRBV12-5, the J gene TRBJ1-1, with TRBD1 as a possible D gene (5 bases). Germline CDR1 LGHNT, CDR2 FRNRAP. V was clipped by 3 bases and J by 1 base, with 12 bases between them. CDR3 length: 15 amino acids. CDR3 DNA: TGTGCTAGTGGTTTATTCGGGGGAGCGAACACTGAAGCTTTCTTT. Its protein is CASGLFGGANTEAFF.

This clone was counted once. The chain links TRBV19 to TRBJ2-5, with 12 bases identical to TRBD1. Germline V gene data show CDR1 as LNHDA and CDR2 as SQIVND (reference sequence). The J segment lost 5 bases and the V segment lost 5 bases, leaving 6 bases of the junction unmatched. This CDR3 has 15 residues. The CDR3 loop is CASSSWDRGRETQYF. In DNA, the CDR3 is TGTGCCAGTAGTTCCTGGGACAGGGGGCGGGAGACCCAGTACTTC.

The chain has TRBV4-1 and TRBJ1-3; D remains unclear. The V end was cut by 4 bases, the J end by 0 bases, with 16 bases between. The V gene's germline CDR1 is MGHRA and CDR2 YSYEKL. The CDR3 contains 17 residues. This chain's CDR3 is CASSRADGMSSGNTIYF. CDR3 in DNA: TGCGCCAGCAGCCGAGCGGACGGCATGAGCTCTGGAAACACCATATATTTT.

The chain is built from TRBV29-1 and TRBJ2-7; possibly TRBD2 for D (6 bases). The germline V and J ends were trimmed by 4 bases and 3 bases, with 10 bases remaining between them. From germline, CDR1 is SQVTM and CDR2 ANQGSEA. The CDR3 is 12 amino acids. For the CDR3, the DNA is TGCAGCGTTGCGGTGGGAGGCTACGAGCAGTACTTC. Translating gives CSVAVGGYEQYF.

The count of this clone is one. The chain couples TRBV28 to TRBJ1-4, with 7 nucleotides matching TRBD1. There are 16 residues in the CDR3. Trimming removed 4 bases from V and 0 bases from J; junction bases left unmatched: 5. The germline CDR1 and CDR2 sequences are MDHEN and SYDVKM. CDR3 in amino acids: CASSSGQAATNEKLFF. CDR3 DNA sequence: TGTGCCAGCAGTTCCGGACAGGCCGCAACTAATGAAAAACTGTTTTTT.

V gene TRBV11-2 combines with J gene TRBJ2-3; a weak D match, TRBD2 (6 bases). CDR1 is SGHAT, CDR2 FQNNGV, per germline. This CDR3 has 15 residues. V lost 5 bases and J lost 0, with 12 bases in between. CDR3 sequence (DNA): TGTGCCAGCAGCGTACTCGGGGGTAGCACAGATACGCAGTATTTT. Residues: CASSVLGGSTDTQYF.

CDR3 amino acids: CASTFGQGRPFF. CDR3 sequence (DNA): TGTGCCAGCACCTTCGGACAGGGGAGACCTTTCTTT. V gene TRBV6-4 combines with J gene TRBJ1-1, with 9 bases that match TRBD1. Per germline, CDR1 MRHNA and CDR2 SNTAGT. The CDR3 totals 12 residues. Trimming removed 7 bases from V and 12 bases from J; junction bases left unmatched: 9.

The V and J genes are TRBV3-1 (or the pseudogene TRBV3-2) and TRBJ2-7; 9 positions match TRBD1. The germline V gene encodes CDR1 LGHDT and CDR2 YNNKEL (reference sequence). Trimming removed 3 bases from V and 4 bases from J; junction bases left unmatched: 7. CDR3 length equals 15 residues. CDR3: CASSQQPGQGYEQYF. CDR3 nucleotide sequence: TGTGCCAGCAGCCAGCAACCGGGACAGGGTTACGAGCAGTACTTC.

V is TRBV5-1 and J is TRBJ1-1; D is ambiguous. Trimming took 0 bases from V and 4 from J, leaving 16 bases between them. The CDR3 has 16 amino acids. The V gene's germline CDR1 is SGHRS and CDR2 YFSETQ. The CDR3 here is CASSLVAGPSGTEAFF. The DNA for the CDR3 is TGCGCCAGCAGCTTGGTGGCAGGCCCTTCCGGCACTGAAGCTTTCTTT.

The rearrangement links TRBV13 to TRBJ2-3, with D maybe TRBD2 (5 bases). The CDR3 runs 14 residues. Trimming stripped 5 bases from V and 2 bases from J, with 11 bases between. Germline CDR1 PRHDT, CDR2 FYEKMQ (reference sequence). CDR3 bases: TGTGCCAGCAGCGTTCGAGGGTACACAGATACGCAGTATTTT. Its protein product is CASSVRGYTDTQYF.

This chain connects TRBV5-1 to TRBJ2-7; 12 bases are shared with TRBD2. The CDR3 loop spans 19 amino acids. Looked up from germline, CDR1 is SGHRS and CDR2 is YFSETQ. Trimming at V came to 1 base and at J to 0 bases, leaving 11 bases not matched to a gene. The CDR3 sequence is CASSLLGSSGRASSYEQYF. CDR3 coding DNA: TGCGCCAGCAGCTTGTTGGGATCTAGCGGGAGGGCCAGCTCCTACGAGCAGTACTTC.

The chain links TRBV7-9 to TRBJ2-1; 12 bases are a match to TRBD1. This CDR3 region has 17 residues. Germline trimming cut 4 bases from V and 4 bases from J; bases unmatched to any gene: 8. CDR1 is SEHNR, CDR2 FQNEAQ, per germline (reference sequence). In nucleotides, the CDR3 is TGTGCCAGCAGCTACGTCGGGACAGGGGGCGCTTACAATGAGCAGTTCTTC. Protein product: CASSYVGTGGAYNEQFF.

This clone was seen a handful of times. The gene calls are TRBV5-1 and TRBJ1-2; 7 positions match TRBD1. V lost 4 bases to trimming and J lost 0 bases; unmatched junction nucleotides: 6. The CDR3 consists of 15 residues. CDR1 is SGHRS, CDR2 YFSETQ, per germline. CDR3 region: CASSRGTEANYGYTF. The CDR3 nucleotides are TGCGCCAGCAGCCGCGGGACAGAAGCTAACTATGGCTACACCTTC. The variable domain in full, completed from reference TRBV5-1 and TRBJ1-2, reads KAGVTQTPRYLIKTRGQQVTLSCSPISGHRSVSWYQQTPGQGLQFLFEYFSETQRNKGNFPGRFSGRQFSNSRSEMNVSTLELGDSALYLCASSRGTEANYGYTFGSGTRLTVV.

The chain combines TRBV2 with TRBJ2-7; 11 nucleotides align to TRBD1. The CDR3 is made up of 16 amino acids. Germline trimming cut 5 bases from V and 3 bases from J; bases unmatched to any gene: 9. From germline, CDR1 is SNHLY and CDR2 FYNNEI. CDR3 sequence (DNA): TGTGCCAGCAGTAAGGACAGGGGGCTTTCTCTCTACGAGCAGTACTTC. Amino acid sequence: CASSKDRGLSLYEQYF.

The chain has TRBV9 and TRBJ1-5, with 9 bases aligning to TRBD1. This CDR3 spans 15 amino acids. Germline CDR1 SGDLS, CDR2 YYNGEE. V lost 3 bases to trimming and J lost 6 bases; unmatched junction nucleotides: 7. CDR3: CASSATGGEGQPQHF. The CDR3 coding sequence is TGTGCCAGCAGCGCCACAGGGGGCGAGGGTCAGCCCCAGCATTTT.

The chain uses TRBV19 and TRBJ2-1, with 11 bases matching TRBD2. The CDR3 length is 15 residues. Germline V lookup: CDR1 LNHDA, CDR2 SQIVND (reference sequence). V lost 6 bases and J lost 5; bases outside the gene matches: 6. CDR3 region: CASRTGTSGNNEQFF. The CDR3 nucleotides are TGTGCCAGTAGAACCGGGACTAGCGGAAACAATGAGCAGTTCTTC.

The rearrangement links TRBV7-3 to TRBJ2-1, with TRBD2 matching 7 bases. CDR1 is SGHTA, CDR2 FQGTGA, per germline. The CDR3 consists of 14 residues. V shed 1 base and J 12 bases; nucleotides not matched to a gene: 9. CDR3 region: CASSLSTLAGGQFF. The CDR3 DNA is TGTGCCAGCAGCTTAAGCACTTTAGCGGGTGGGCAGTTCTTC.

This clone was counted a single time. V gene TRBV5-8 combines with J gene TRBJ2-1; the match to TRBD2 covers 7 bases. The CDR3 is 16 amino acids. Germline CDR1 and CDR2: SGHTS and YDEGEE. V trimming: 0 bases; J trimming: 4 bases; junction bases outside the gene matches: 7. CDR3 amino acids: CASSLGLARGYNEQFF. The CDR3 DNA reads as TGTGCCAGCAGCTTGGGACTAGCTCGGGGTTACAATGAGCAGTTCTTC.